This entry concerns a single T cell receptor beta chain. Its cognate antigen has yet to be identified. Base quality data are lacking; no much larger clone is found one base away. The data were obtained in a study of cytomegalovirus exposure and HLA in healthy donors (dated by TCRdb to 2016 to 2017). Notes on the research overall: According to an earlier analysis of 587 of the donors, about 170 million T cells yielded 90 million to 130 million unique TCR beta sequences and about 300 Gb of sequence data. An earlier analysis of some 600 of the donors applied high-throughput TCR beta sequencing to assess whether each TCR beta V gene segment acted as functional or pseudogenic. To predict cytomegalovirus infection status, the study brought together high-throughput TCR immunosequencing, statistical association of individual TCRs with disease status, and machine learning. To study patterns of TCR occurrence, a later analysis re-analyzed previously published TCR beta repertoires from around 660 donors and added high-resolution HLA genotyping. All discovery cohort repertoires had been generated on a single sequencing platform. A separate validation cohort of 100 to 150 different subjects was used in addition to the approximately 670-subject first cohort. Among about 360 genotyped donors of the cohort, an average of about 240,000 unique TCR beta nucleotide sequences were sequenced per donor, roughly 20% of them non-productive. The aim of the study was to test whether cataloging public T cell receptors could identify signatures of past pathogen exposure. The number of typed donors differed by locus: about 620-630 for A, B, C, DRB1 and DQB1; 500 to 550 for DQA1; around 580 for DPA1; and about 450 for DPB1. HLA typing covered class I and class II loci at four-digit resolution. Donor age, sex, ethnicity and CMV serostatus were compiled alongside the repertoire data. Genome-wide SNP genotypes for about 65% of the 666 donors were used in a later genetic analysis, which treated that subset as a discovery cohort. The study used immunosequencing to profile the T cell repertoires of several hundred subjects and linked those repertoires to cytomegalovirus serostatus. A handful of DR-DQ haplotypes were handled as single units for association and clustering because linkage in the cohort was strong. An early release covering more than 500 HLA-typed donors comprised approximately 290 gigabases of sequencing data and around 85 million unique TCR sequences. Of the roughly 400 genotyped donors, approximately 83% fell in the genetic ancestry cluster associated with self-reported Caucasian donors. In the later analysis, no new phenotypic data were used to find candidate immune exposures; instead, reliance was placed on TCR beta sequences and their occurrence across donors.

What the study reported, not specific to this receptor: A group of highly shared sequence variants was considered likely to be a technical artifact of the sequencing pipeline. In a later analysis, TCR association rates were found to vary across HLA loci, with the most associated TCRs seen for DRB1 alleles and the fewest for HLA-C alleles. According to the authors, the approach could potentially be generalized to other disease states and immunological phenotypes. About 15 rarely observed V segments, including chromosome 9 orphons, were excluded from the earlier analysis of a few hundred of the donors because counts were too low. A later analysis associated about 17,000 TCR beta sequences with specific HLA alleles at a false discovery rate of 0.05. Across donors, most TCR sequences were observed very rarely, whereas some public TCRs were present in many individuals. According to a later analysis, parvovirus B19, influenza, CMV and Epstein-Barr virus appeared linked to several top co-occurrence clusters. The study listed 164 TCR beta chains as associated with cytomegalovirus. Cytomegalovirus status was reported to be diagnosed by the classifier with high specificity and sensitivity in both the original and validation cohorts. A further reported finding was that TCR beta sequences accurately predicted the HLA-A and HLA-B alleles for most subjects in the first cohort. In an earlier analysis of fewer than 750 of the donors, most TCR beta V segments were observed in productive rearrangements about 87% or about 30% of the time, broadly matching IMGT annotations. A later genetic analysis associated a missense DCLRE1C variant with V-gene and J-gene trimming of TCR beta chains, and an independent cohort replicated the association. The only immune exposure information available for the cohort was CMV serostatus. Correlated functional status among segregating V segments might reflect linkage disequilibrium, but an unknown experimental factor could not be ruled out. The presence/absence analyses assumed that sequencing depth was roughly uniform across donors, and that assumption may not be true. Most CMV-associated TCR beta chains appeared to be HLA-restricted in a later analysis, and the HLA associations seemed to be driven largely by CMV exposure. The 87-base-pair reads could not distinguish some IMGT-functional V segments, including TRBV6-2 and TRBV6-3, so those segments were excluded. Compared with the roughly 700-donor mean, donors in an Asian-associated ancestry cluster had fewer N-insertions in productive TCRs, according to a later genetic analysis. This cohort had only TCR beta chains sequenced, and the lack of alpha or paired-chain data limited which features could be detected. Compared with equally common non-associated chains, HLA-associated TCR beta chains in a later analysis were more clonally expanded and had lower generation probabilities. Because HLA typing was missing for some donors at each locus, association tests included only the typed subset. A few of the identified cytomegalovirus-associated TCR beta chains were confirmed in vitro to be specific for cytomegalovirus antigens. Strong co-occurrence of HLA alleles, especially DR and DQ, made assigning TCR associations to individual alleles difficult.

Libraries were built with the immunoSEQ multiplex PCR assay. For the multiplex PCR, a mixture combining 60 forward primers for TCR Vbeta segments and 13 reverse primers for TCR Jbeta segments was used. The CDR3 region of rearranged TCR beta genes was amplified from genomic DNA with a multiplex PCR assay. The amplified TCR beta libraries were sequenced on the Illumina HiSeq System as 87-base-pair reads. In the authors' own workflow: A later analysis tallied 75 million to 85 million unique TCR beta chains across the 666 repertoires, and roughly 11 million of those chains were shared by two or more donors. Raw reads were error-corrected and collapsed into unique sequences with a nearest-neighbor algorithm that merged closely related sequences to remove PCR and sequencing errors. CDR3 sequences were aligned to IMGT reference sequences to assign V, D and J gene segments. For a sequence to be retained, a match of at least six nucleotides to both a V gene segment and a J gene segment was required. Rearrangements were called productive when the CDR3 lacked stop codons and stayed in frame with V and J; all others were non-productive. CDR3 was defined by IMGT convention, running from the second conserved V-encoded cysteine to the conserved J-encoded phenylalanine. Sequences without an unambiguous match to a single V gene segment were excluded from the earlier analysis of 450 to 750 of the donors. An earlier analysis of some 500 of the donors classified V segments as functional when productive rearrangements were above 56.7% and as segregating when the standard deviation between donors was above 5%. A statistical classification framework was built to diagnose cytomegalovirus status from the catalog of TCR beta chain sequences. V and J gene assignment, in a later analysis, came from comparing TCR nucleotide sequences with IMGT/GENE-DB human TR gene sequences. In a later analysis, CDR3 sequences and most-parsimonious VDJ recombination scenarios were assigned using the TCRdist pipeline. In a later analysis, every TCR beta chain was defined by the combination of its CDR3 amino acid sequence and its V-gene family, and reads without a unique V-gene family were dropped. To address suspected cross-contamination and a sequencing artifact, a later analysis removed over 500 highly shared, low-generation-probability nucleotide sequences. For each public chain, a later analysis derived a clonal expansion index from normalized ranks of inferred template counts within each repertoire. A later analysis computed generation probabilities with a VDJ recombination model fitted to out-of-frame rearrangements, and checked the results against IGoR. A later analysis scored TCR-TCR, TCR-HLA and TCR-CMV co-occurrence with hypergeometric tests, applying a repertoire-size bias correction to TCR pairs. False discovery rates were estimated in a later analysis by permuting HLA or CMV assignments 20 times. A later analysis grouped co-occurring TCRs with DBSCAN, adding TCRdist sequence similarity when clustering within HLA-allele-positive subsets. Repertoires with fewer than 30,000 or more than 120,000 public chains, plus five repertoires with anomalous nucleotide sharing, were excluded from co-occurrence clustering. This immuneACCESS table, as held by TCRdb, lists in-frame sequences with V and J called but not all clones. Of the missing ones, under half trace to an unresolved V gene in checked studies; the others have no known cause. Clone size and the V and J calls come from that table; the DNA yielded D and trimming. This sample comprises about 190,000 clones, over 80% of them detected only once. 1.5% to 2% of the sample is in the top ten clones.

The cohort comprised hundreds of healthy bone marrow donors. Cohort members were all nominally healthy when sampled, although unrecorded immune exposures were likely present. The donor was CMV seronegative and belonged to the group of over 350 seronegative cohort members. Each donor provided a peripheral blood sample, and peripheral blood mononuclear cells were used for TCR beta sequencing. Genomic DNA was extracted from the blood cell samples with the Qiagen DNeasy Blood Extraction Kit. Trimming removed 7 bases from V and 5 bases from J; the gene matches leave 13 bases unexplained. Taken from the germline V gene, the CDR1 and CDR2 loops are MNHEY and SVGAGI. The CDR3 numbers 15 residues from cysteine through phenylalanine. The sequence is cut down to CDR3 DNA, 45 bases in frame from base 1.

The origin of this receptor is a man aged 45-65 years in good health and CMV-seronegative. The sequencing input was PBMCs. The chain is encoded by TRBV6-5 joined to TRBJ2-7, and 8 bases in between align with TRBD1. The CDR3 region has the sequence CASTNPGQGNHEQYF. The sequenced DNA is TGTGCCAGCACCAACCCCGGACAGGGAAACCACGAGCAGTACTTC.